The 6 T cell receptor beta chains below come from one sample, sequenced in a study of blood T cell repertoires in COVID-19. Clones were read by immunoSEQ multiplex PCR, and TCRdb kept only the in-frame ones, dropping some. The table shows approximately 220,000 clones, with about nine tenths occurring only once. The sample comprised PBMCs or T cells enriched from blood (not recorded which). These receptors were obtained from a woman aged 25 to 39 with acute COVID-19.

The chain uses TRBV10-3 and TRBJ1-2, with 10 bases aligning to TRBD1. Germline-derived CDR1 and CDR2 are ENHRY and SYGVKD. The CDR3 has 16 amino acids. V was clipped by 2 bases and J by 6 bases; unmatched bases: 9. In DNA, the CDR3 is TGTGCCATCAGTGAGCTCCGGGACAGGGGAGGGGATGGCTACACCTTC. This sequence encodes CAISELRDRGGDGYTF.

This clone appeared once. The rearrangement uses TRBV5-6 and TRBJ2-7; D gene uncertain. The germline V and J ends were trimmed by 2 bases and 2 bases, with 5 bases remaining between them. The CDR3 runs to 12 residues. Germline assignment: CDR1 SGHDT and CDR2 YYEEEE. The CDR3 region is CASSFQAYEQYF. The CDR3 DNA follows: TGTGCCAGCAGCTTCCAGGCCTACGAGCAGTACTTC.

V usage is TRBV6-5 and J usage is TRBJ1-2; D is undetermined. The CDR3 totals 11 residues. The germline V gene encodes CDR1 MNHEY and CDR2 SVGAGI. V shed 7 bases and J shed 1 base, with 4 bases lying between them. CDR3 sequence reads: CASTLNYGYTF. The CDR3 DNA is TGTGCCAGCACCCTTAACTATGGCTACACCTTC.

The chain combines TRBV2 with TRBJ2-7; 7 nucleotides line up with TRBD1. CDR3 length: 12 amino acids. After removal of 10 bases from V and 4 bases from J, the junction contained 7 bases not matched to a gene. Germline CDR1 SNHLY, CDR2 FYNNEI. CDR3 in DNA: TGTGCCACCGACAGGGTGGAGTACGAGCAGTACTTC. Amino acid sequence: CATDRVEYEQYF.

This rearrangement joins TRBV7-9 to TRBJ1-5; TRBD1 is a possible D gene (5 bases). CDR1 is SEHNR, CDR2 FQNEAQ, per germline (reference sequence). Trimming removed 1 base at V and 4 bases at J, with 17 bases between. The CDR3 has 17 residues. Here the CDR3 DNA reads TGTGCCAGCAGCTTAGTAGGGCAAGCAGGGACTAATCAGCCCCAGCATTTT. Protein product: CASSLVGQAGTNQPQHF.

V is TRBV7-3 and J is TRBJ2-2; perhaps TRBD1 as D (5 bases). Germline V gene lookup returns CDR1 SGHTA and CDR2 FQGTGA. This CDR3 is 16 amino acids long. V was cut by 1 base and J by 6 bases, with 15 bases left in between. The CDR3 DNA reads TGTGCCAGCAGCTTAATGGGGCAGGTCTCGGCCGGGGAGCTGTTTTTT. Protein sequence: CASSLMGQVSAGELFF. Variable domain in full (rest from reference TRBV7-3 and TRBJ2-2): GAGVSQTPSNKVTEKGKYVELRCDPISGHTALYWYRQSLGQGPEFLIYFQGTGAADDSGLPNDRFFAVRPEGSVSTLKIQRTERGDSAVYLCASSLMGQVSAGELFFGEGSRLTVL.